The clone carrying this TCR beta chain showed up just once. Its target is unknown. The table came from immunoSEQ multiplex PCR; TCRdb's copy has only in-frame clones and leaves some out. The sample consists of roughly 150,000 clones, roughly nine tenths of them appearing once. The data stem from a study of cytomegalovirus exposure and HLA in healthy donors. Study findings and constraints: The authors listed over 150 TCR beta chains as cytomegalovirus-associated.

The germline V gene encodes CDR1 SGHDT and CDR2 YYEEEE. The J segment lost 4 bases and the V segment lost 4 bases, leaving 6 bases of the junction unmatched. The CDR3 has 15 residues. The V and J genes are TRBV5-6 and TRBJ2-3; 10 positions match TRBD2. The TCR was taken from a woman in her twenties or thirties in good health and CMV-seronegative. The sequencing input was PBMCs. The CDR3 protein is CASSLAGARADTQYF. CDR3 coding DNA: TGTGCCAGCAGCCTAGCGGGGGCACGCGCAGATACGCAGTATTTT.